The 26 T cell receptor beta chains presented below share a single source sample, sequenced in a study of blood T cell repertoires in COVID-19. Generated by immunoSEQ multiplex PCR, the TCRdb table keeps only in-frame clones and is missing some. The sample holds about 350,000 clones; roughly nine tenths are singletons and the top ten take roughly 4%. Specimen: peripheral blood. The receptors originated from an older woman with COVID-19, enrolled during active disease.

The J gene is TRBJ1-3, the V gene TRBV7-8; 7 bases match TRBD1. The CDR3 is 18 residues long. Germline CDR1 SGHVS, CDR2 FQNEAQ. With 2 bases clipped from V and 0 bases from J, the junction kept 10 bases outside the gene matches. In nucleotides, the CDR3 is TGTGCCAGCAGCTTATTCCCGCTCACAGGGGTCTCTGGAAACACCATATATTTT. Encoded protein: CASSLFPLTGVSGNTIYF.

This rearrangement joins TRBV5-1 to TRBJ2-5; 13 nucleotides align to TRBD2. Looked up from germline, CDR1 is SGHRS and CDR2 is YFSETQ. This CDR3 is built from 16 residues. V shed 3 bases and J 4 bases; nucleotides not matched to a gene: 6. CDR3 loop: CASSSTGLAGPETQYF. The CDR3 DNA sequence: TGCGCCAGCAGCTCCACGGGACTAGCGGGACCAGAGACCCAGTACTTC.

The chain joins TRBV6-5 to TRBJ1-2; D call uncertain. The germline gives CDR1 MNHEY, CDR2 SVGAGI. With 6 bases removed from V and 0 bases from J, the gap between germline ends came to 14 bases. This CDR3 contains 15 residues. CDR3 in amino acids: CASSHPASANYGYTF. Written as DNA, the CDR3 is TGTGCCAGCAGCCATCCCGCGAGTGCTAACTATGGCTACACCTTC.

The chain recombines TRBV7-2 with TRBJ1-1, with 9 bases that match TRBD1. J lost 12 bases, V lost 6 bases, and 8 bases had no gene match. The CDR3 loop spans 12 amino acids. Germline CDR1 SGHTA, CDR2 FQGNSA. The CDR3 here is CASRLTGGRPFF. The CDR3 DNA follows: TGTGCCAGCAGGCTAACAGGGGGCCGGCCTTTCTTT.

The gene calls are TRBV3-1 (or the pseudogene TRBV3-2) and TRBJ1-3, with D uncertain. Between the trimmed V and J ends, which lost 3 bases and 0 bases, there was a span of 9 bases. CDR3 length equals 15 residues. Germline V lookup: CDR1 LGHDT, CDR2 YNNKEL (reference sequence). CDR3 sequence reads: CASSHHGSSGNTIYF. In nucleotides, the CDR3 is TGTGCCAGCAGCCATCACGGTTCCTCTGGAAACACCATATATTTT.

The gene calls are TRBV5-5 and TRBJ2-7; D gene uncertain. The V gene's germline CDR1 is SGHKS and CDR2 YYEKEE (reference sequence). The V end was cut by 3 bases, the J end by 0 bases, with 7 bases between. This CDR3 is 13 amino acids long. CDR3: CASSYAGSYEQYF. CDR3 bases: TGTGCCAGCAGCTATGCCGGCTCCTACGAGCAGTACTTC.

The rearrangement joins TRBV5-1 to TRBJ2-7; tentatively, D is TRBD1 (5 bases). The CDR3 consists of 13 residues. V was trimmed by 3 bases and J by 1 base, leaving 8 bases between them. Germline CDR1 and CDR2: SGHRS and YFSETQ. The CDR3 coding sequence is TGCGCCAGCAGCTCGGACACTTCCTACGAGCAGTACTTC. Its protein is CASSSDTSYEQYF.

The J gene is TRBJ1-6, the V gene TRBV7-8; 7 bases match TRBD1. Per the germline V gene, CDR1 is SGHVS and CDR2 is FQNEAQ. The V segment lost 4 bases and the J segment 2 bases; nucleotides outside the gene matches: 11. CDR3 length: 18 amino acids. The CDR3 nucleotides are TGTGCCAGCAGCTACGACAGGGCCCCGGCTCCCTATAATTCACCCCTCCACTTT. Protein sequence: CASSYDRAPAPYNSPLHF.

V gene TRBV14 combines with J gene TRBJ1-2, with 9 nucleotides matching TRBD1. V lost 0 bases to trimming and J lost 4 bases; unmatched junction nucleotides: 18. This CDR3 comprises 20 residues. The germline V gene has CDR1 SGHDN and CDR2 FVKESK. The CDR3: CASSQEEDTRDRDPLYGYTF. CDR3 in DNA: TGTGCCAGCAGCCAAGAAGAGGATACCCGGGACAGGGACCCCCTCTATGGCTACACCTTC.

This chain joins TRBV6-5 and TRBJ1-1; D ambiguous. The ends were cut back, 4 bases at V and 1 base at J, with 16 bases in the middle. CDR3 length: 16 amino acids. The V gene's germline CDR1 is MNHEY and CDR2 SVGAGI. DNA of the CDR3: TGTGCCAGCAGTTCCCTCGTGAGGGTAGGGAACACTGAAGCTTTCTTT. Protein sequence: CASSSLVRVGNTEAFF.

The rearrangement uses TRBV19 and TRBJ1-4; TRBD1 might be the D (5 bases). CDR1 is LNHDA, CDR2 SQIVND, per germline (reference sequence). The length of the CDR3 is 15 residues. Trimming shortened V by 4 bases and J by 6 bases, and 15 bases separated the two germline ends. CDR3: CASSKRLGHYEKLFF. The CDR3 DNA is TGTGCCAGTAGTAAACGCCTCGGACACTATGAAAAACTGTTTTTT.

This clone has more than one count but fewer than ten. The same CDR3 arises from other DNA sequences in this sample as well. V gene TRBV29-1 combines with J gene TRBJ1-1; the D gene is possibly TRBD1 (5 bases). Trimming took 4 bases from V and 1 from J, leaving 7 bases between them. Germline V gene sequence: CDR1 SQVTM, CDR2 ANQGSEA. This CDR3 has 12 amino acids. DNA of the CDR3: TGCAGCGTTGGGCAGGGGAACACTGAAGCTTTCTTT. This codes for CSVGQGNTEAFF.

V and J are TRBV9 and TRBJ1-2; D perhaps matches TRBD1 (5 bases). The length of the CDR3 is 15 residues. In germline, CDR1 is SGDLS, CDR2 YYNGEE. Trimming stripped 1 base from V and 3 bases from J, with 13 bases between. CDR3 region: CASSVLTKGDYGYTF. CDR3 sequence (DNA): TGTGCCAGCAGCGTACTGACAAAAGGGGACTATGGCTACACCTTC.

V usage is TRBV29-1 and J usage is TRBJ1-5; D is possibly TRBD1 (5 bases). The CDR3 is made up of 15 amino acids. V shed 4 bases and J shed 0 bases, with 13 bases lying between them. In germline, CDR1 is SQVTM, CDR2 ANQGSEA. The CDR3 loop reads CSVGGVGDSNQPQHF. Written as DNA, the CDR3 is TGCAGCGTTGGGGGGGTCGGAGATAGCAATCAGCCCCAGCATTTT.

This sequence joins TRBV27 and TRBJ1-2, with 9 bases that match TRBD1. The CDR3 spans 14 residues. CDR1 MNHEY and CDR2 SMNVEV come from the germline V gene (reference sequence). The ends lost 6 bases at V and 5 bases at J; junction bases unmatched: 7. CDR3 amino acids: CASRGTGSLYGYTF. The CDR3, as DNA: TGTGCCAGCAGGGGGACAGGGTCCCTATATGGCTACACCTTC.

The chain uses TRBV19 and TRBJ2-3; 9 nucleotides match TRBD2. The CDR3 sequence is 16 residues long. CDR1 LNHDA and CDR2 SQIVND come from the germline V gene (reference sequence). V gave up 5 bases and J gave up 3 bases; unmatched junction bases: 9. The CDR3 loop is CASSPMTSGQTDTQYF. The CDR3 nucleotides read TGTGCCAGTAGTCCGATGACTAGCGGACAAACAGATACGCAGTATTTT.

J is TRBJ1-5 and V is TRBV18, with 8 bases lining up with TRBD1. The ends lost 3 bases at V and 7 bases at J; junction bases unmatched: 8. CDR3 length: 15 residues. The germline CDR1 and CDR2 sequences are KGHSH and LQKENI. CDR3 sequence (DNA): TGTGCCAGCTCACCCGGGGCAGGGGGCGTGCAGCCCCAGCATTTT. Protein product: CASSPGAGGVQPQHF.

The chain couples TRBV4-1 to TRBJ1-5, with 9 bases fitting TRBD1. CDR3 length: 21 amino acids. From germline, CDR1 is MGHRA and CDR2 YSYEKL. Germline trimming cut 1 base from V and 2 bases from J; bases unmatched to any gene: 18. CDR3 residues: CASSQGWAGTGISGGNQPQHF. The CDR3 region has the DNA TGCGCCAGCAGCCAAGGGTGGGCCGGGACAGGGATTTCGGGGGGCAATCAGCCCCAGCATTTT.

Only one count was recorded for this clone. The rearrangement joins TRBV29-1 to TRBJ1-1; 7 bases line up with TRBD1. Unmatched junction bases numbered 14, after V lost 3 bases and J lost 10 bases. CDR1 is SQVTM, CDR2 ANQGSEA, per germline. The length of the CDR3 is 14 residues. The CDR3: CSVDATGVRRVAFF. The CDR3 DNA follows: TGCAGCGTTGATGCTACAGGGGTACGAAGGGTAGCTTTCTTT.

The rearrangement uses TRBV12-5 and TRBJ2-1; TRBD1 might be the D (6 bases). The CDR3 totals 18 residues. Germline-derived CDR1 and CDR2 are LGHNT and FRNRAP. The germline V and J ends were trimmed by 2 bases and 8 bases, with 25 bases remaining between them. The CDR3 loop reads CASGLSPNRELDSDEQFF. CDR3 nucleotide sequence: TGTGCTAGTGGTTTGTCCCCGAACAGGGAACTTGATAGCGATGAGCAGTTCTTC.

This chain links TRBV5-1 with TRBJ2-7; 10 nucleotides align to TRBD2. Trimming cost V 4 bases and J 0 bases; bases outside gene matches: 4. The germline V gene encodes CDR1 SGHRS and CDR2 YFSETQ. The CDR3 is 15 residues long. CDR3 protein: CASSDQRGGSYEQYF. The DNA of the CDR3 is TGCGCCAGCAGCGACCAGCGGGGGGGCTCCTACGAGCAGTACTTC.

This clone appeared a few times. The chain has TRBV18 and TRBJ1-1; D call uncertain. Trimming removed 2 bases at V and 1 base at J, with 11 bases between. Germline loops: CDR1 KGHSH, CDR2 LQKENI. The CDR3 contains 15 residues. The CDR3 region has the DNA TGTGCCAGCTCACCAGTACATTCCAGGAACACTGAAGCTTTCTTT. It is translated as CASSPVHSRNTEAFF.

The chain uses TRBV11-2 and TRBJ2-3, with 11 bases fitting TRBD2. V gave up 5 bases and J gave up 4 bases; unmatched junction bases: 5. The CDR3 is made up of 15 amino acids. Per germline, CDR1 SGHAT and CDR2 FQNNGV. The CDR3 region is CASSKLAGVPDTQYF. CDR3 DNA: TGTGCCAGCAGCAAACTAGCGGGGGTACCAGATACGCAGTATTTT.

The chain is built from TRBV2 and TRBJ2-4; TRBD2 matches 11 bases. J lost 6 bases, V lost 6 bases, and 7 bases had no gene match. The length of the CDR3 is 15 residues. Germline V lookup: CDR1 SNHLY, CDR2 FYNNEI. CDR3 coding DNA: TGTGCCAGCAGACCCCTAGCGGGGGGCCTAAACATTCAGTACTTC. Protein product: CASRPLAGGLNIQYF.

V and J are TRBV11-2 and TRBJ2-7; 13 nucleotides line up with TRBD2. This CDR3 has 14 amino acids. With V trimmed by 6 bases and J by 4 bases, 3 bases remained unmatched. Per the germline V gene, CDR1 is SGHAT and CDR2 is FQNNGV. The CDR3 reads CASRTSGGTYEQYF. DNA of the CDR3: TGTGCCAGCAGGACTAGCGGGGGGACGTACGAGCAGTACTTC.

The V and J genes are TRBV9 and TRBJ1-3, with D hard to call. V was shortened by 6 bases and J by 8 bases, with 18 bases between the two germline ends. CDR3 length equals 14 residues. Germline lookup yields CDR1 SGDLS and CDR2 YYNGEE. The CDR3 DNA reads as TGTGCCAGCAATCGCGGGTCAACCGCAGACACCATATATTTT. This translates into CASNRGSTADTIYF. The entire variable domain, with the rest obtained from reference TRBV9 and TRBJ1-3, is as follows: DSGVTQTPKHLITATGQRVTLRCSPRSGDLSVYWYQQSLDQGLQFLIQYYNGEERAKGNILERFSAQQFPDLHSELNLSSLELGDSALYFCASNRGSTADTIYFGEGSWLTVV.